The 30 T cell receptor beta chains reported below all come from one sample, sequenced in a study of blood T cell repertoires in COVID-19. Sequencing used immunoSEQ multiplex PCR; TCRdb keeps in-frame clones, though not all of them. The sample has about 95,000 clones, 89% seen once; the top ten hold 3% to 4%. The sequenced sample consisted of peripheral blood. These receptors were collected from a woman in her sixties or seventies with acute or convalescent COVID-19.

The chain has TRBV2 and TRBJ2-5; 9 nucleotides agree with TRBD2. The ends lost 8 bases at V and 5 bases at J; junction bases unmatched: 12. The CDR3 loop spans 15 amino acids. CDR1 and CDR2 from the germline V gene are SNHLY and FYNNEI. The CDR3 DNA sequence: TGTGCCAGCTCACGGGAGGCTAGCGGGAAGGAGACCCAGTACTTC. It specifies CASSREASGKETQYF.

The DNA for the CDR3 is TGCAGCGTGGGGACAGGCAATCAGCCCCAGCATTTT. Protein: CSVGTGNQPQHF. The chain couples TRBV29-1 to TRBJ1-5; TRBD1 aligns across 7 bases. The CDR3 extends over 12 amino acids. Germline-derived CDR1 and CDR2 are SQVTM and ANQGSEA. Trimming removed 6 bases from V and 2 bases from J; junction bases left unmatched: 1.

Here the CDR3 DNA reads TGTGCCAGCAGACAGTCTGGGGCCAACGTCCTGACTTTC. Translation: CASRQSGANVLTF. The chain carries TRBV6-5 and TRBJ2-6; no firm D call. There are 13 residues in the CDR3. CDR1 and CDR2 from the germline V gene are MNHEY and SVGAGI. Trimming left V 6 bases short and J 1 base short, with 4 bases between.

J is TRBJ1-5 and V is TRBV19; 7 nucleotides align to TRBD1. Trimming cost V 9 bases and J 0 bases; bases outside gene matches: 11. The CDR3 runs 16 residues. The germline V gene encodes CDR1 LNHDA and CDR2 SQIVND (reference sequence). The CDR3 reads CARGTAGANSNQPQHF. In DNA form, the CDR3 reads TGTGCCAGGGGGACAGCCGGGGCAAATAGCAATCAGCCCCAGCATTTT.

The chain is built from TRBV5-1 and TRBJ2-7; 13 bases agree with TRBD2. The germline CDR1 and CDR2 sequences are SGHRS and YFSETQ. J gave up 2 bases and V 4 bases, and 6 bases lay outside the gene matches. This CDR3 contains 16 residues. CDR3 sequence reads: CASSPGTSGNPYEQYF. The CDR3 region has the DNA TGCGCCAGCAGCCCCGGGACTAGCGGGAACCCCTACGAGCAGTACTTC.

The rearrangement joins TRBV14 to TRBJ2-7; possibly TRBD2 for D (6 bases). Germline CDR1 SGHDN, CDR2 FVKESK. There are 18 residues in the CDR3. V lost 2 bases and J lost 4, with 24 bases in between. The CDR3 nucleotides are TGTGCCAGCAGCCAATTTGGAGGGATAGCCATCGGGCGGTACGAGCAGTACGTC. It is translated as CASSQFGGIAIGRYEQYV.

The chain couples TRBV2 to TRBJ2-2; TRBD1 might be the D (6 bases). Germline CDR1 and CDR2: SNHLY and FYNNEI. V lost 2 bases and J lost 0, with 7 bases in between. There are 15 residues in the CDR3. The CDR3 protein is CASSETGSNTGELFF. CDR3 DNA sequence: TGTGCCAGCAGTGAAACAGGGTCGAACACCGGGGAGCTGTTTTTT.

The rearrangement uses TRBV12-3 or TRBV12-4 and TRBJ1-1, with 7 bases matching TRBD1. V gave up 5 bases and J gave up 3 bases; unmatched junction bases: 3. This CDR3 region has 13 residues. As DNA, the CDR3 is TGTGCCAGCAGTCCAGGGGGGCACACTGAAGCTTTCTTT. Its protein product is CASSPGGHTEAFF.

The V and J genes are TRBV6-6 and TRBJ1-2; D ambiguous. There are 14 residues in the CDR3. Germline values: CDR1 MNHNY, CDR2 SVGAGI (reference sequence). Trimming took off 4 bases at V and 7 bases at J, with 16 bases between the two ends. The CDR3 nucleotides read TGTGCCAGCAGTTCCAACACAGCCCTCGGTGGCTACACCTTC. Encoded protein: CASSSNTALGGYTF.

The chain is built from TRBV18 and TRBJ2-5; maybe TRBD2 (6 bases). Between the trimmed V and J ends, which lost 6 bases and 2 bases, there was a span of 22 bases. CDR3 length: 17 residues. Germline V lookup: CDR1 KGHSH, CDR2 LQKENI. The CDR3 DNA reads TGTGCCAGCTCTTATTCTGGGACTCACACCGGGCAAGAGACCCAGTACTTC. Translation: CASSYSGTHTGQETQYF.

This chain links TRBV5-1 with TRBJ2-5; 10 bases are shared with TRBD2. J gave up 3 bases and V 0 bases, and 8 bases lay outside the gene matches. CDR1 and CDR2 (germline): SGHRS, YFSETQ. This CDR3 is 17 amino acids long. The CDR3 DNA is TGCGCCAGCAGCTTGGGACTAGCGGGCTCGGGGGAAGAGACCCAGTACTTC. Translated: CASSLGLAGSGEETQYF.

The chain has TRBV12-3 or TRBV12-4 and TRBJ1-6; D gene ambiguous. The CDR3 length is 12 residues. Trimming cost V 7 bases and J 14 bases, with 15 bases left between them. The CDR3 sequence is CASTSLERTLHF. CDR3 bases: TGTGCCAGCACGAGTTTGGAGAGGACCCTCCACTTT.

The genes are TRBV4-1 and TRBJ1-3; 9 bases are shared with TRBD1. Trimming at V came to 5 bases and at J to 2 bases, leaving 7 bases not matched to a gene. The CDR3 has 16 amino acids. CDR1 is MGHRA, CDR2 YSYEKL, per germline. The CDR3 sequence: CASSEHRGLTGNTIYF. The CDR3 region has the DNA TGCGCCAGCAGCGAACACAGGGGGCTTACTGGAAACACCATATATTTT.

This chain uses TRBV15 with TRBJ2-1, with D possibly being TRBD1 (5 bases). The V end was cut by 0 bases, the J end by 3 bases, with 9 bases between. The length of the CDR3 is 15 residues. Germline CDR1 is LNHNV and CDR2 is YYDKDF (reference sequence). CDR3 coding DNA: TGTGCCACCAGCAGAGAACAGGTAGACTACAATGAGCAGTTCTTC. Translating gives CATSREQVDYNEQFF. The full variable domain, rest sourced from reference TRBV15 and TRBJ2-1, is DAMVIQNPRYQVTQFGKPVTLSCSQTLNHNVMYWYQQKSSQAPKLLFHYYDKDFNNEADTPDNFQSRRPNTSFCFLDIRSPGLGDTAMYLCATSREQVDYNEQFFGPGTRLTVL.

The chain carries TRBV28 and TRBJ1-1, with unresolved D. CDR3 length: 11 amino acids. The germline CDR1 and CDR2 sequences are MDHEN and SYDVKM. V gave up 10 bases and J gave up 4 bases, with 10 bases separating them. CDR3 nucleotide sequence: TGTGCCAACTCCCTGTCCACTGAAGCTTTCTTT. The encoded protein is CANSLSTEAFF.

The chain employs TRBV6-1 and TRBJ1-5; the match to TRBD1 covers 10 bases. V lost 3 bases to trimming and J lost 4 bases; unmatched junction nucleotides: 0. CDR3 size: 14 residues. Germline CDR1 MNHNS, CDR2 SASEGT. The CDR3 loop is CASSEGQGNQPQHF. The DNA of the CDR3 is TGTGCCAGCAGTGAGGGACAGGGGAATCAGCCCCAGCATTTT.

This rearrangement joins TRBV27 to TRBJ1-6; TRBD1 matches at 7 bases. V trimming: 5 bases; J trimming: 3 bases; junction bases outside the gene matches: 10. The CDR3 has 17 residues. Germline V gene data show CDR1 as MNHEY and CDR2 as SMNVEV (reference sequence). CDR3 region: CASSPTFGTVYNSPLHF. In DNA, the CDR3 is TGTGCCAGCAGTCCGACATTCGGGACAGTCTATAATTCACCCCTCCACTTT.

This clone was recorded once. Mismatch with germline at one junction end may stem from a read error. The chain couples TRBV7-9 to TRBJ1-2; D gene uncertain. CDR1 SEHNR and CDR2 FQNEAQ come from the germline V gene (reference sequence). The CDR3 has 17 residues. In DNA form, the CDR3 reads TGTGCCAGCAGATTAGAAATGGTGGCTTCAGCTAACTATGGCTACACCTTC. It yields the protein CASRLEMVASANYGYTF.

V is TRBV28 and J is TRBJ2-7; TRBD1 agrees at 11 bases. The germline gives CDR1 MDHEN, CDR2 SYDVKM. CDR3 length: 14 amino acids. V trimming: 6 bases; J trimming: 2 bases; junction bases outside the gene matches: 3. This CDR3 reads CASSWDRGTYEQYF. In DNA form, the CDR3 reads TGTGCCAGCAGCTGGGACAGGGGGACCTACGAGCAGTACTTC. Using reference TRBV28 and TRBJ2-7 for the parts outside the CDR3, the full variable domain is DVKVTQSSRYLVKRTGEKVFLECVQDMDHENMFWYRQDPGLGLRLIYFSYDVKMKEKGDIPEGYSVSREKKERFSLILESASTNQTSMYLCASSWDRGTYEQYFGPGTRLTVT.

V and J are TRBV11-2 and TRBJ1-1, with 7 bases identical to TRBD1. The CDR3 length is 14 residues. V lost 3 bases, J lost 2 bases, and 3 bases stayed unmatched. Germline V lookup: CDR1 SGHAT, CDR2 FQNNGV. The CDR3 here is CASSLGQINTEAFF. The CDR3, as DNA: TGTGCCAGCAGCTTGGGACAGATCAACACTGAAGCTTTCTTT.

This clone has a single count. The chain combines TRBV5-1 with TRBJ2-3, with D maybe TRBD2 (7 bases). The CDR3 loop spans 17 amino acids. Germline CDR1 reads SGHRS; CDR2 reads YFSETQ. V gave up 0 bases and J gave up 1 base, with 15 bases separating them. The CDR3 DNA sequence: TGCGCCAGCAGCTTGGTCGGGCAGGGGAGGGGCACAGATACGCAGTATTTT. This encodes CASSLVGQGRGTDTQYF.

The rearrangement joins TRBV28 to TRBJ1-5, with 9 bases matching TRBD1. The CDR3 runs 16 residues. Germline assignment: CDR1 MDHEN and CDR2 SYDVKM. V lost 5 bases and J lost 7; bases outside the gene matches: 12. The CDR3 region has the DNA TGTGCCAGCAGTCCCTCTTATCGACAGGGGGGGCAGCCCCAGCATTTT. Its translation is CASSPSYRQGGQPQHF.

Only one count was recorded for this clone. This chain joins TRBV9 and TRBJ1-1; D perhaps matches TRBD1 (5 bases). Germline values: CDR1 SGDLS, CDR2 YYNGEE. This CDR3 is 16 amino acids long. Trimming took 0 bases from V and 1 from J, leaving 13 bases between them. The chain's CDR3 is CASSVALGLENTEAFF. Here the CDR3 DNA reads TGTGCCAGCAGCGTAGCTCTGGGGCTAGAGAACACTGAAGCTTTCTTT.

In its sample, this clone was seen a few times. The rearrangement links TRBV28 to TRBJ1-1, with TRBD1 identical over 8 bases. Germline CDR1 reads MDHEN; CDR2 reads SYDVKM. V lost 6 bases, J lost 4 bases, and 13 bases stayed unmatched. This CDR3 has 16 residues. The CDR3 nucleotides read TGTGCCAGCAGATTGAGACAGGGGAGGATCGGCACTGAAGCTTTCTTT. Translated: CASRLRQGRIGTEAFF.

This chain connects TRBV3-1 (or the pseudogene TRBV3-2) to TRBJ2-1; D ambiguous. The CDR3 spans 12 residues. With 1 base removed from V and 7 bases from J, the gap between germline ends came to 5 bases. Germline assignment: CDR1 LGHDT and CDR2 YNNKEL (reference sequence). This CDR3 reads CASSQVLNEQFF. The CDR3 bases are TGTGCCAGCAGCCAAGTTCTGAATGAGCAGTTCTTC.

This CDR3 is CASTRGLNTEAFF. The CDR3 region has the DNA TGTGCCAGCACGCGGGGGTTGAACACTGAAGCTTTCTTT. This chain joins TRBV6-5 and TRBJ1-1, with a possible D match to TRBD1 (5 bases). The CDR3 loop spans 13 amino acids. Germline CDR1 reads MNHEY; CDR2 reads SVGAGI. The ends were cut back, 7 bases at V and 0 bases at J, with 9 bases in the middle.

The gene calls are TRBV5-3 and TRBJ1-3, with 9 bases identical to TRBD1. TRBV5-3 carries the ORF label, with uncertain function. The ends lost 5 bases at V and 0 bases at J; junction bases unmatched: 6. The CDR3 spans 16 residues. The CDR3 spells CARRRGQGYSGNTIYF. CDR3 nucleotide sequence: TGTGCCAGAAGGCGGGGACAGGGCTACTCTGGAAACACCATATATTTT.

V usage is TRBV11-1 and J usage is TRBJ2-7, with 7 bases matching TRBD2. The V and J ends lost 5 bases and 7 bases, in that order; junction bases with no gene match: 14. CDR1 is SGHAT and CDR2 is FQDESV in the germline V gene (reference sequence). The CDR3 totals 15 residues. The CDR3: CASSDTMLGRGEQYV. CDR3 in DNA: TGTGCCAGCAGCGATACCATGTTAGGGAGGGGAGAGCAGTACGTC.

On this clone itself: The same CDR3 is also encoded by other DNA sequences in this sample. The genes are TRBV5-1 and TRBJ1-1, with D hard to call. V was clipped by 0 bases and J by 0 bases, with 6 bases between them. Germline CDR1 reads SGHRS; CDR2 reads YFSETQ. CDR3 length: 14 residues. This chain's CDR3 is CASSLEEVNTEAFF. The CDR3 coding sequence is TGCGCCAGCAGCTTGGAGGAGGTGAACACTGAAGCTTTCTTT.

The CDR3 DNA reads as TGCAGCGTTGAAGCAGAAAACTATGGCTACACCTTC. Translated: CSVEAENYGYTF. The chain uses TRBV29-1 and TRBJ1-2; D remains unclear. This CDR3 has 12 amino acids. V was cut by 1 base and J by 2 bases, with 5 bases left in between. Per germline, CDR1 SQVTM and CDR2 ANQGSEA.